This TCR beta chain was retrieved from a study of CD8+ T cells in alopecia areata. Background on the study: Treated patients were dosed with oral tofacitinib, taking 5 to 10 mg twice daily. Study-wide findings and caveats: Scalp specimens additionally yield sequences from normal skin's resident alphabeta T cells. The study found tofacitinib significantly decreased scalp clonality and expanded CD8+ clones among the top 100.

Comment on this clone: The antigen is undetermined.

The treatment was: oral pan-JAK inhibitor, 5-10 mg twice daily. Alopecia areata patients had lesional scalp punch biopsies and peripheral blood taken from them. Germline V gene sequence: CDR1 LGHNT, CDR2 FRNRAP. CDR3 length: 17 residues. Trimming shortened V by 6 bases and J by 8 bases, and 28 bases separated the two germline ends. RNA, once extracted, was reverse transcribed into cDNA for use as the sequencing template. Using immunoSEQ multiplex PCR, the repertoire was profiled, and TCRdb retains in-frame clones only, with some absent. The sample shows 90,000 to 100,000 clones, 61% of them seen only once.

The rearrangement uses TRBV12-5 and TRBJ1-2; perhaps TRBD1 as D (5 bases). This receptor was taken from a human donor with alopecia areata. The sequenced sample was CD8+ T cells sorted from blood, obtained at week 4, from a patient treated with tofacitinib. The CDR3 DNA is TGTGCTAGTGGCGACGGTTTCATAGGGACGGGACGTCGAGGCTACACCTTC. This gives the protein CASGDGFIGTGRRGYTF.